The 16 T cell receptor beta chains in this list originate from one sample, sequenced in a study of blood T cell repertoires in COVID-19. Repertoires were generated with immunoSEQ multiplex PCR, while TCRdb's copy carries only in-frame clones and drops some. The sample includes roughly 180,000 clones, around 82% of them seen just once. Sequenced: peripheral blood. These TCRs come from a woman of 80 years or more with active or convalescent COVID-19.

In nucleotides, the CDR3 is TGTGCCAGCAGCGGACAGGGGGAATTTTATGGCTACACCTTC. As protein: CASSGQGEFYGYTF. The V call is TRBV5-4, the J call TRBJ1-2; 10 nucleotides agree with TRBD1. V lost 4 bases, J lost 5 bases, and 5 bases stayed unmatched. CDR1 and CDR2 from the germline V gene are SGHNT and YYREEE (reference sequence). This CDR3 region has 14 residues.

The chain links TRBV28 to TRBJ2-3, with 8 positions matching TRBD1. Per germline, CDR1 MDHEN and CDR2 SYDVKM. The CDR3 length is 14 residues. Trimming at V came to 6 bases and at J to 6 bases, leaving 8 bases not matched to a gene. The CDR3 DNA is TGTGCCAGCAGATTTACAGGGGGGCGTGATACGCAGTATTTT. Translated, it gives CASRFTGGRDTQYF.

This rearrangement joins TRBV6-5 to TRBJ1-1; possibly TRBD1 for D (6 bases). Germline CDR1 is MNHEY and CDR2 is SVGAGI. This CDR3 spans 13 amino acids. Trimming left V 9 bases short and J 7 bases short, with 18 bases between. CDR3 nucleotides: TGTGCCAGTAGCCTAACTACAGGGCTTGAAGCTTTCTTT. Amino acid sequence: CASSLTTGLEAFF.

A word on this clone: This sample also contains other DNA sequences that code for the same CDR3. V usage is TRBV7-3 and J usage is TRBJ2-3; D gene ambiguous. CDR3 length: 12 amino acids. The V gene lost 6 bases and the J gene lost 0 bases, with 4 bases spanning the gap. Germline CDR1 and CDR2: SGHTA and FQGTGA. The CDR3 loop reads CASSQSTDTQYF. As DNA, the CDR3 is TGTGCCAGCAGTCAAAGCACAGATACGCAGTATTTT.

The chain joins TRBV3-1 (or the pseudogene TRBV3-2) to TRBJ2-5; D is perhaps TRBD2 (6 bases). Germline V gene sequence: CDR1 LGHDT, CDR2 YNNKEL (reference sequence). V lost 5 bases, J lost 0 bases, and 16 bases lay in between. The CDR3 extends over 16 amino acids. The CDR3 sequence: CASSTPLAGYQETQYF. The CDR3 bases are TGTGCCAGCAGCACCCCCCTGGCGGGGTACCAAGAGACCCAGTACTTC.

The chain recombines TRBV6-5 with TRBJ2-1; 7 bases are a match to TRBD1. This CDR3 comprises 14 residues. Germline-derived CDR1 and CDR2 are MNHEY and SVGAGI. Trimming at V came to 7 bases and at J to 7 bases, leaving 10 bases not matched to a gene. The CDR3 spells CASIEGARQNEQFF. CDR3 nucleotide sequence: TGTGCCAGCATAGAGGGGGCGCGTCAAAATGAGCAGTTCTTC.

This chain uses TRBV6-2 or TRBV6-3 with TRBJ2-5, with 10 nucleotides matching TRBD1. The CDR3 is made up of 15 amino acids. Germline trimming cut 2 bases from V and 4 bases from J; bases unmatched to any gene: 4. Germline lookup yields CDR1 MNHEY and CDR2 SVGEGT. The CDR3 sequence: CASSYGQGVAETQYF. The DNA for the CDR3 is TGTGCCAGCAGTTACGGACAGGGGGTCGCAGAGACCCAGTACTTC.

The rearrangement links TRBV19 to TRBJ2-5, with TRBD2 matching 12 bases. In germline, CDR1 is LNHDA, CDR2 SQIVND (reference sequence). The CDR3 contains 16 residues. The V segment lost 1 base and the J segment 2 bases; nucleotides outside the gene matches: 2. CDR3 in amino acids: CASSIALAGGQETQYF. The CDR3 DNA is TGTGCCAGTAGTATAGCCCTAGCGGGAGGGCAAGAGACCCAGTACTTC.

The chain couples TRBV5-3 to TRBJ1-2, with 8 bases aligning to TRBD1. TRBV5-3 is flagged as an ORF with uncertain function. This CDR3 region has 16 residues. The V gene end was trimmed by 0 bases and the J gene end by 5 bases; junction bases not matched to a gene: 9. The CDR3 spells CARSLGTGQSEYGYTF. The CDR3 nucleotides read TGTGCCAGAAGCTTGGGGACAGGGCAATCGGAATATGGCTACACCTTC.

The gene calls are TRBV5-1 and TRBJ1-1, with TRBD1 as a possible D gene (6 bases). The CDR3 covers 15 residues. The V end lost 3 bases, the J end lost 4 bases, and 16 bases lay between the germline ends. Germline V gene data show CDR1 as SGHRS and CDR2 as YFSETQ. CDR3 DNA sequence: TGCGCCAGCAGCTCAACAGGCGGACAGATCACTGAAGCTTTCTTT. Its translation is CASSSTGGQITEAFF. Based on the CDR3 plus reference TRBV5-1 and TRBJ1-1, the full variable domain is KAGVTQTPRYLIKTRGQQVTLSCSPISGHRSVSWYQQTPGQGLQFLFEYFSETQRNKGNFPGRFSGRQFSNSRSEMNVSTLELGDSALYLCASSSTGGQITEAFFGQGTRLTVV.

The chain is built from TRBV19 and TRBJ1-2, with D tentatively TRBD1 (5 bases). V was shortened by 5 bases and J by 4 bases, with 8 bases between the two germline ends. From germline, CDR1 is LNHDA and CDR2 SQIVND (reference sequence). The CDR3 runs 12 residues. The CDR3 region has the DNA TGTGCCAGTAGTCCCGGGGGCTATGGCTACACCTTC. Translated: CASSPGGYGYTF.

The chain couples TRBV6-6 to TRBJ2-6, with D hard to call. Germline V gene lookup returns CDR1 MNHNY and CDR2 SVGAGI (reference sequence). This CDR3 has 16 amino acids. Trimming took 0 bases from V and 1 from J, leaving 7 bases between them. The chain's CDR3 is CASSYSPLSGANVLTF. DNA of the CDR3: TGTGCCAGCAGTTACTCTCCTCTGTCTGGGGCCAACGTCCTGACTTTC.

CDR3 nucleotides: TGTGCCAGCAACCGGGGCTATGGCTACACCTTC. Amino acid sequence: CASNRGYGYTF. J is TRBJ1-2 and V is TRBV3-1 (or the pseudogene TRBV3-2); D not resolved. The CDR3 is 11 amino acids. Germline CDR1 and CDR2: LGHDT and YNNKEL (reference sequence). The V end lost 7 bases, the J end lost 4 bases, and 7 bases lay between the germline ends.

The chain recombines TRBV2 with TRBJ1-1; D is uncertain. The germline CDR1 and CDR2 sequences are SNHLY and FYNNEI. This CDR3 has 13 amino acids. V lost 6 bases and J lost 2, with 10 bases in between. CDR3 sequence reads: CASRNGLNTEAFF. CDR3 sequence (DNA): TGTGCCAGCAGGAACGGGTTAAACACTGAAGCTTTCTTT.

This clone was counted only a few times. V gene TRBV27 combines with J gene TRBJ1-4, with a tentative D call TRBD1 (6 bases). Germline assignment: CDR1 MNHEY and CDR2 SMNVEV (reference sequence). CDR3 length: 15 amino acids. V lost 5 bases to trimming and J lost 2 bases, with 12 bases between them. The CDR3 is CASSGMGATNEKLFF. The CDR3 coding sequence is TGTGCCAGCAGTGGAATGGGGGCGACTAATGAAAAACTGTTTTTT.

The gene calls are TRBV4-1 and TRBJ2-3; 7 nucleotides agree with TRBD2. The V segment lost 4 bases and the J segment 3 bases; nucleotides outside the gene matches: 7. The CDR3 covers 15 residues. The germline V gene encodes CDR1 MGHRA and CDR2 YSYEKL. In DNA form, the CDR3 reads TGCGCCAGCAGCCCTCGGGAGGTAATAACAGATACGCAGTATTTT. This sequence encodes CASSPREVITDTQYF.